The sequence of this T cell receptor (beta chain) was determined in a study of identical twins. V lost 3 bases and J lost 3, with 12 bases in between. Germline V gene lookup returns CDR1 SGDLS and CDR2 YYNGEE. The CDR3 has 14 residues. Notes on the study in general: Conclusions relied on cross-sectional statistical analysis, not following the same donors. Researchers caution that invariant MAIT and iNKT cells could partly confound zero-insertion analyses. Beta out-of-frame sequences showed weaker excess sharing between twins. With monozygotic twins, out-of-frame TCR alpha sharing exceeded what models estimated.

This clonotype was observed many times. Antigen specificity is unknown. TCRdb recomputed calls from the 5' RACE reads with MiXCR, one row per CDR3 protein. The sample gives hundreds of thousands of distinct CDR3 sequences, under 8.5% of which show up once; roughly 1.6% is in the top ten. This sample also appeared in a second study, on yellow fever vaccine responses in identical twins.

This clonotype originated in a woman aged 18-29 years in good health. The sequenced sample consisted of PBMCs. The chain recombines TRBV9 with TRBJ1-1; D might be TRBD1 (5 bases). CDR3 DNA sequence: TGTGCCAGCAGCGCCAGGGTATCTGACACTGAAGCTTTCTTT. Protein: CASSARVSDTEAFF.